The T cell receptor beta chain described here comes from a study of cytomegalovirus exposure and HLA in healthy donors. Study-wide points: A later analysis linked a missense variant in DCLRE1C to the trimming of TCR beta V and J genes. HLA allele associations emerged for some 16,000 TCR beta sequences in a later analysis, at 0.05 false discovery rate.

To note about this clone: The antigen remains unidentified.

The CDR3 length is 15 residues. J lost 0 bases, V lost 3 bases, and 2 bases had no gene match. Germline loops: CDR1 LGHNA, CDR2 YSLEER. The PCR used 60 Vbeta and 13 Jbeta primers. Method: immunoSEQ multiplex PCR; TCRdb's copy keeps in-frame clones and lacks some. The sample lists some 130,000 clones; approximately 77% were seen once. The sample was PBMCs. The receptor was derived from a woman between 35 and 50 years old in good health and CMV-seronegative. The chain carries TRBV4-3 and TRBJ2-7; 10 bases agree with TRBD1. In DNA form, the CDR3 reads TGCGCCAGCAGCCAGGGGACAGGGGTCTCCTACGAGCAGTACTTC. This codes for CASSQGTGVSYEQYF.